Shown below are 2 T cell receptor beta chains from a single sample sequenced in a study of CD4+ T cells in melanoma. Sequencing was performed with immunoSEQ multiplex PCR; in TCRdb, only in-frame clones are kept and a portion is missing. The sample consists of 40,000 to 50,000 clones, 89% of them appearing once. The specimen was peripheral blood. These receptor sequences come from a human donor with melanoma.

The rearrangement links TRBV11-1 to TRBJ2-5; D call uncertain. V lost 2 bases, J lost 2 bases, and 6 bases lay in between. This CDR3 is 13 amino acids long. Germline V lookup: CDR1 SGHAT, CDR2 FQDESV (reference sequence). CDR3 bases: TGTGCCAGCAGCTTACTTATACAAGAGACCCAGTACTTC. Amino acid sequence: CASSLLIQETQYF.

The CDR3 DNA is TGTGCCAGGTCGGGCCTTCGCATGAACACTGAAGCTTTCTTT. Its translation is CARSGLRMNTEAFF. The V and J genes are TRBV2 and TRBJ1-1; no reliable D call. CDR3 length: 14 residues. V was clipped by 9 bases and J by 0 bases, with 14 bases between them. Per germline, CDR1 SNHLY and CDR2 FYNNEI.